These T cell receptor beta chains were read from a single sample in a study of blood T cell repertoires in COVID-19. Using immunoSEQ multiplex PCR, the repertoire was profiled, and TCRdb retains in-frame clones only, with some absent. The table includes approximately 180,000 clones, 70% to 90% detected once. Sequencing was performed on peripheral blood. These receptors were obtained from a man in his 60s with acute or convalescent COVID-19. CDR3s include the opening cysteine and the closing phenylalanine or tryptophan. The D gene is left open where the match is weak. Size is stated for part of the rows, as once, few or many counts, or as a class when the clone is expanded.

clone_size	v_call	j_call	d_call	cdr3_aa	cdr3_nt
-	TRBV7-9	TRBJ2-7	-	CASSSRVAGEQYF	TGTGCCAGCAGCTCCCGTGTGGCGGGGGAGCAGTACTTC
-	TRBV5-8	TRBJ2-7	-	CASSLHASGEQYF	TGTGCCAGCAGCTTGCACGCGTCGGGTGAGCAGTACTTC
-	TRBV27	TRBJ2-7	TRBD1	CASSVRGLYEQYF	TGTGCCAGCAGCGTCAGGGGGCTATACGAGCAGTACTTC
-	TRBV30	TRBJ1-4	TRBD1	CALTGGNEKLFF	TGTGCCTTGACAGGGGGTAATGAAAAACTGTTTTTT
-	TRBV5-1	TRBJ2-3	TRBD2	CASSRRTSGSTDTQYF	TGCGCCAGCAGCAGGAGGACTAGCGGTAGCACAGATACGCAGTATTTT
once	TRBV4-2	TRBJ1-5	-	CASSQEMRGGQPQHF	TGTGCCAGCAGCCAAGAAATGCGGGGAGGTCAGCCCCAGCATTTT
-	TRBV27	TRBJ1-2	-	CASSLKGHNYGYTF	TGTGCCAGCAGTTTAAAGGGACATAACTATGGCTACACCTTC
-	TRBV28	TRBJ2-7	-	CAIGGTTRYEQYF	TGTGCCATCGGTGGGACAACCCGCTACGAGCAGTACTTC
-	TRBV29-1	TRBJ2-3	-	CSVEDPRGEDTQYF	TGCAGCGTTGAAGATCCCAGGGGAGAAGATACGCAGTATTTT
-	TRBV7-8	TRBJ2-4	-	CASSQREILAKNIQYF	TGTGCCAGCAGCCAGAGGGAGATACTAGCCAAAAACATTCAGTACTTC
-	TRBV3-1/TRBV3-2	TRBJ2-1	-	CASSQGSEEGHNEQFF	TGTGCCAGCAGCCAAGGTTCGGAGGAGGGGCACAATGAGCAGTTCTTC
-	TRBV6-5	TRBJ2-7	TRBD2	CASSYSFGGTNEQYF	TGTGCCAGCAGTTACTCGTTCGGGGGGACCAACGAGCAGTACTTC
few	TRBV7-2	TRBJ2-7	-	CASTRGSEQYF	TGTGCCAGCACCCGAGGATCCGAGCAGTACTTC